Listed here are 31 T cell receptor beta chains from one sample, sequenced in a study of regulatory T cells in long-lasting Graves disease (dated by TCRdb to the early 2020s). This specimen's time point label, per the study, means: persistent/refractory GD, antithyroid drugs over 5 years with positive TRAb. For both TCR sequencing and RNA sequencing, RNA was extracted from PBMCs using TRIzol. The library was made by multiplex PCR. Sequencing was carried out with an Illumina HiSeq 4000. iRepertoire HTBI primers and Arm-PCR amplification of CDR3 regions were used to construct TCR beta libraries. TCRdb reprocessing: public reads trimmed at Q25 with fastp, clones called with MiXCR, in-frame beta chains kept. Rows matching on CDR3 protein sequence are summarized as one entry with the most common DNA and genes. The sample records 400,000 to 600,000 distinct CDR3 sequences, 20% to 25% of which are singletons. The ten largest clones capture around 7% of the sample.

The sample consisted of peripheral blood mononuclear cells (PBMCs), taken when the disease was refractory, from a patient treated with antithyroid drugs. These TCRs come from a female donor with Graves disease.

The chain is built from TRBV14 and TRBJ2-3; 9 bases line up with TRBD2. The CDR3 is made up of 16 amino acids. Per germline, CDR1 SGHDN and CDR2 FVKESK. Unmatched junction bases numbered 10, after V lost 5 bases and J lost 4 bases. Here the CDR3 reads CASSLGWTSEADTQYF. CDR3 DNA: TGTGCCAGCAGCTTGGGGTGGACTAGCGAGGCAGATACGCAGTATTTT.

The gene calls are TRBV6-1 and TRBJ1-6; 10 nucleotides align to TRBD1. The V and J ends lost 6 bases and 9 bases, in that order; junction bases with no gene match: 2. Germline CDR1 MNHNS, CDR2 SASEGT. The CDR3 is 13 residues long. The DNA of the CDR3 is TGTGCCAGCAGCAGGGACAGGGGTTCACCCCTCCACTTT. Amino acids: CASSRDRGSPLHF.

The sample holds many counts of this clonotype. The CDR3 region has the DNA TGTGCCAGCAGTAAATTGACAGGGGACTATGGCTACACCTTC. Its translation: CASSKLTGDYGYTF. The gene calls are TRBV6-2 or TRBV6-3 and TRBJ1-2; the match to TRBD1 covers 8 bases. V dropped 5 bases and J dropped 3; count of bases not matched to a gene: 5. Per the germline V gene, CDR1 is MNHEY and CDR2 is SVGEGT. The CDR3 extends over 14 amino acids.

Many counts were recorded for this clonotype. This chain uses TRBV12-3 or TRBV12-4 with TRBJ1-1, with no clear D. V dropped 6 bases and J dropped 1 base, with 9 bases sitting between them. The CDR3 runs 13 residues. CDR3 loop: CASSGISNTEAFF. The CDR3 DNA follows: TGTGCCAGCAGCGGGATCTCGAACACTGAAGCTTTCTTT.

This clonotype was recorded a few times. This chain links TRBV13 with TRBJ2-5; D could derive from TRBD1 or TRBD2 (6 bases each). V shed 4 bases and J shed 5 bases, with 11 bases lying between them. Germline assignment: CDR1 PRHDT and CDR2 FYEKMQ (reference sequence). The CDR3 loop spans 13 amino acids. This CDR3 reads CASSSGGVETQYF. The DNA for the CDR3 is TGTGCCAGCAGCTCCGGGGGCGTCGAGACCCAGTACTTC.

This clonotype has more than one count but fewer than ten. V usage is TRBV20-1 and J usage is TRBJ2-4, with a possible D match to TRBD2 (6 bases). This CDR3 has 14 amino acids. Germline V gives CDR1 DFQATT, CDR2 SNEGSKA (reference sequence). Trimming removed 2 bases at V and 8 bases at J, with 16 bases between. The DNA of the CDR3 is TGCAGTGCTAGAAGGAGGGTCGGGACGGACATTCAGTACTTC. Amino acid sequence: CSARRRVGTDIQYF.

This clonotype was detected ten times or more. V gene TRBV3-1 combines with J gene TRBJ1-6; TRBD1 might be the D (5 bases). The CDR3 is 14 amino acids. Germline assignment: CDR1 LGHDT and CDR2 YNNKEL (reference sequence). Trimming removed 4 bases at V and 9 bases at J, with 13 bases between. CDR3 DNA: TGTGCCAGCAGCCGTGGGGCCGAGCGTTCACCCCTCCACTTT. It specifies CASSRGAERSPLHF. Full variable domain (missing parts from reference TRBV3-1 and TRBJ1-6): DTAVSQTPKYLVTQMGNDKSIKCEQNLGHDTMYWYKQDSKKFLKIMFSYNNKELIINETVPNRFSPKSPDKAHLNLHINSLELGDSAVYFCASSRGAERSPLHFGNGTRLTVT.

The sample holds many counts of this clonotype. The chain employs TRBV12-3 or TRBV12-4 and TRBJ2-7, with D possibly TRBD1 on 6 matching bases. V shed 1 base and J shed 2 bases, with 9 bases lying between them. There are 14 residues in the CDR3. The CDR3 coding sequence is TGTGCCAGCAGTTTAGGGGACACAACCTACGAGCAGTACTTC. As protein: CASSLGDTTYEQYF.

V gene TRBV12-3 or TRBV12-4 combines with J gene TRBJ2-3; 14 nucleotides line up with TRBD2. V lost 5 bases, J lost 0 bases, and 10 bases stayed unmatched. CDR3 size: 19 residues. Here the CDR3 DNA reads TGTGCCAGCAGTCTAAGCTGGACTAGCGGGGGGCTTAGCACAGATACGCAGTATTTT. This encodes CASSLSWTSGGLSTDTQYF.

The chain carries TRBV6-1 and TRBJ1-2, with TRBD1 identical over 7 bases. Looked up from germline, CDR1 is MNHNS and CDR2 is SASEGT. Germline trimming cut 6 bases from V and 6 bases from J; bases unmatched to any gene: 10. This CDR3 is built from 14 residues. The CDR3 here is CASSTGTVVNGYTF. The CDR3 bases are TGTGCCAGCAGCACCGGGACAGTTGTCAATGGCTACACCTTC.

In this sample, this clonotype turned up many times. The chain is built from TRBV6-1 and TRBJ2-7; a possible D gene is TRBD1 (6 bases). The CDR3 has 14 residues. Germline V gives CDR1 MNHNS, CDR2 SASEGT. V was clipped by 5 bases and J by 2 bases, with 13 bases between them. CDR3 in DNA: TGTGCCAGCAGTTACAGGACAGAACCCTACGAGCAGTACTTC. Its translation is CASSYRTEPYEQYF.

This clonotype was counted many times. Here the CDR3 reads CASSWGVSNQPQHF. The CDR3 DNA is TGCGCCAGCAGCTGGGGGGTTAGCAATCAGCCCCAGCATTTT. The chain joins TRBV5-1 to TRBJ1-5; the D gene is possibly TRBD1 (5 bases). The V and J ends lost 3 bases and 0 bases respectively, with 7 bases between them. The CDR3 totals 14 residues. Germline-derived CDR1 and CDR2 are SGHRS and YFSETQ.

The table lists this clonotype with many counts. This chain uses TRBV2 with TRBJ1-4; D gene unclear. From germline, CDR1 is SNHLY and CDR2 FYNNEI. Trimming took 8 bases from V and 8 from J, leaving 18 bases between them. The CDR3 sequence is 14 residues long. The CDR3 protein is CASEGVWRGEKLFF. For the CDR3, the DNA is TGTGCCAGCGAGGGTGTGTGGCGGGGAGAAAAACTGTTTTTT. Full variable domain (missing parts from reference TRBV2 and TRBJ1-4): EPEVTQTPSHQVTQMGQEVILRCVPISNHLYFYWYRQILGQKVEFLVSFYNNEISEKSEIFDDQFSVERPDGSNFTLKIRSTKLEDSAMYFCASEGVWRGEKLFFGSGTQLSVL.

A remark on this clonotype: With a much larger clone just one base away, this may be a read error. This rearrangement joins TRBV2 to TRBJ1-2; perhaps TRBD1 as D (5 bases). There are 13 residues in the CDR3. CDR1 and CDR2 from the germline V gene are SNHLY and FYNNEI. Here the CDR3 DNA reads TGTGCCAGCAGTGATCAGGGAAACTATGGCAACACCTTC. Translating gives CASSDQGNYGNTF.

This chain uses TRBV3-1 with TRBJ2-1, with D possibly matching TRBD2 (6 bases). CDR1 is LGHDT and CDR2 is YNNKEL in the germline V gene (reference sequence). Trimming left V 8 bases short and J 7 bases short, with 21 bases between. This CDR3 region has 15 residues. DNA of the CDR3: TGTGCCAGCGGCTTCGGACTACCCCTGGGAAATGAGCAGTTCTTC. This sequence encodes CASGFGLPLGNEQFF.

In this sample, this clonotype turned up a few times. This CDR3 is missing its conserved last phenylalanine or tryptophan, likely due to a read error. The chain recombines TRBV7-2 with TRBJ2-7; possible D gene TRBD1, 6 bases. The CDR3 has 15 residues. The germline V gene has CDR1 SGHTA and CDR2 FQGNSA. The V end was cut by 5 bases, the J end by 6 bases, with 20 bases between. CDR3 in amino acids: CASSGRGTIFPEQYL. The CDR3 DNA sequence: TGTGCCAGCAGCGGCAGGGGTACAATTTTCCCCGAGCAGTACCTC.

This clonotype appeared a few times. The chain employs TRBV7-6 and TRBJ2-2; weak D call: TRBD1 (5 bases). Trimming shortened V by 5 bases and J by 4 bases, and 17 bases separated the two germline ends. The CDR3 sequence is 16 residues long. Germline CDR1 and CDR2: SGHVS and FNYEAQ. DNA for the CDR3: TGTGCCAGCAGCCCCGCCGGGCAGGGTGGCACCGGGGAGCTGTTTTTT. This codes for CASSPAGQGGTGELFF.

The sample holds many counts of this clonotype. This chain links TRBV25-1 with TRBJ2-2; D not certain. CDR1 MGHDK and CDR2 SYGVNS come from the germline V gene. V was shortened by 6 bases and J by 8 bases, with 25 bases between the two germline ends. The CDR3 loop spans 17 amino acids. The CDR3 spells CASSQELMGPLGGELFF. The CDR3 region has the DNA TGTGCCAGCAGCCAGGAGTTGATGGGCCCTCTTGGGGGGGAGCTGTTTTTT.

This clonotype showed up just a few times. This sequence joins TRBV10-3 and TRBJ2-7; weak D call: TRBD1 (5 bases). The ends were cut back, 6 bases at V and 0 bases at J, with 12 bases in the middle. There are 14 residues in the CDR3. Germline values: CDR1 ENHRY, CDR2 SYGVKD. The CDR3 nucleotides are TGTGCCATCAGAACACAGGAGAGCTCCTACGAGCAGTACTTC. Its protein is CAIRTQESSYEQYF.

The J gene is TRBJ2-1, the V gene TRBV28; maybe TRBD2 (5 bases). This CDR3 comprises 17 residues. Germline CDR1 and CDR2: MDHEN and SYDVKM. V lost 4 bases and J lost 0, with 16 bases in between. The CDR3 loop reads CASSYPPEGPSYNEQFF. As DNA, the CDR3 is TGTGCCAGCAGTTATCCTCCCGAGGGTCCCTCCTACAATGAGCAGTTCTTC.

This chain joins TRBV2 and TRBJ2-7, with D possibly matching TRBD2 (6 bases). This CDR3 has 14 residues. CDR1 is SNHLY and CDR2 is FYNNEI in the germline V gene. The DNA of the CDR3 is TGTGCAGCCCTCTCTGGGAGGACCACCTACGAGCAGTACTTC. Translation: CAALSGRTTYEQYF.

This clonotype was picked up a small number of times. The chain uses TRBV15 and TRBJ2-2; possibly TRBD1 for D (5 bases). Germline CDR1 and CDR2: LNHNV and YYDKDF (reference sequence). V was clipped by 6 bases and J by 3 bases, with 11 bases between them. The CDR3 runs 14 residues. The DNA for the CDR3 is TGTGCCACCAGTGGGCCAGGGTACACCGGGGAGCTGTTTTTT. It yields the protein CATSGPGYTGELFF.

This clonotype was observed at least ten times. The V and J genes are TRBV6-1 and TRBJ1-2; D remains unclear. V was trimmed by 5 bases and J by 2 bases, leaving 15 bases between them. The CDR3 is 15 amino acids. Germline loops: CDR1 MNHNS, CDR2 SASEGT. The CDR3 loop reads CASSTLIDGNYGYTF. The CDR3 DNA follows: TGTGCCAGCAGTACACTTATCGACGGCAACTATGGCTACACCTTC.

There are many counts of this clonotype. The rearrangement joins TRBV2 to TRBJ1-4, with D perhaps TRBD1 (5 bases). V lost 3 bases and J 7 bases, leaving 18 bases between the germline ends. Germline V gene data show CDR1 as SNHLY and CDR2 as FYNNEI. The CDR3 has 16 residues. CDR3 amino acids: CASSEDSGLGTEKLFF. CDR3 coding DNA: TGTGCCAGCAGTGAGGACTCAGGGTTGGGTACTGAAAAACTGTTTTTT. The full variable domain, its missing parts supplied by reference TRBV2 and TRBJ1-4, is EPEVTQTPSHQVTQMGQEVILRCVPISNHLYFYWYRQILGQKVEFLVSFYNNEISEKSEIFDDQFSVERPDGSNFTLKIRSTKLEDSAMYFCASSEDSGLGTEKLFFGSGTQLSVL.

Turning to this clonotype: A much more abundant neighbour one base away suggests this may be a read error. The chain employs TRBV20-1 and TRBJ2-5, with TRBD2 matching over 7 bases. The CDR3 is made up of 18 amino acids. The germline CDR1 and CDR2 sequences are DFQATT and SNEGSKA (reference sequence). The CDR3 DNA follows: TGCAGTGCTAGAGATCCCCCCCTCCGGGAGGCGTACCAAGAGACCCAGCACTTC. Its translation is CSARDPPLREAYQETQHF.

This clonotype turned up a few times. The chain is built from TRBV30 and TRBJ1-2, with D perhaps matching TRBD1 (5 bases). CDR3 length: 15 amino acids. Germline CDR1 reads GTSNPN; CDR2 reads SVGIG (reference sequence). V lost 3 bases to trimming and J lost 7 bases, with 21 bases between them. The CDR3 is CAWSPQEGWVGGYTF. CDR3 DNA sequence: TGTGCCTGGAGCCCTCAGGAGGGGTGGGTTGGTGGCTACACCTTC. Drawing the rest from reference TRBV30 and TRBJ1-2, the complete variable domain is SQTIHQWPATLVQPVGSPLSLECTVEGTSNPNLYWYRQAAGRGLQLLFYSVGIGQISSEVPQNLSASRPQDRQFILSSKKLLLSDSGFYLCAWSPQEGWVGGYTFGSGTRLTVV.

This clonotype was seen at least ten times. The J gene is TRBJ1-1, the V gene TRBV5-6; a possible D gene is TRBD1 (6 bases). Germline values: CDR1 SGHDT, CDR2 YYEEEE. This CDR3 region has 16 residues. Trimming pared 0 bases from V and 5 bases from J, leaving 17 bases between. CDR3 sequence (DNA): TGTGCCAGCAGCTTGGAGTACAGGGATCGTAGGACTGAAGCTTTCTTT. Translated: CASSLEYRDRRTEAFF. The variable domain in full, with the rest retrieved from reference TRBV5-6 and TRBJ1-1, is DAGVTQSPTHLIKTRGQQVTLRCSPKSGHDTVSWYQQALGQGPQFIFQYYEEEERQRGNFPDRFSGHQFPNYSSELNVNALLLGDSALYLCASSLEYRDRRTEAFFGQGTRLTVV.

The chain employs TRBV3-1 and TRBJ1-3; D uncertain. The germline V gene has CDR1 LGHDT and CDR2 YNNKEL (reference sequence). The length of the CDR3 is 14 residues. Trimming removed 7 bases at V and 4 bases at J, with 14 bases between. This chain's CDR3 is CASMSGGYGNTIYF. The CDR3 nucleotides read TGTGCCAGCATGTCAGGAGGGTACGGAAACACCATATATTTT.

As to this clonotype: In this CDR3 the conserved last residue, phenylalanine or tryptophan, is missing, so a read error is likely. The rearrangement uses TRBV30 and TRBJ1-1; no clear D. Trimming took off 0 bases at V and 1 base at J, with 3 bases between the two ends. CDR1 GTSNPN and CDR2 SVGIG come from the germline V gene (reference sequence). The CDR3 loop spans 12 amino acids. CDR3 region: CAWSVTNTEAFS. Written as DNA, the CDR3 is TGTGCCTGGAGTGTGACGAACACTGAAGCTTTCTCT.

This clonotype has ten or more counts. The rearrangement uses TRBV28 and TRBJ2-7; D uncertain. The CDR3 has 12 amino acids. Germline V gives CDR1 MDHEN, CDR2 SYDVKM. Trimming shortened V by 6 bases and J by 3 bases, and 9 bases separated the two germline ends. DNA for the CDR3: TGTGCCAGCAGAACAACCTACTACGAGCAGTACTTC. Its protein is CASRTTYYEQYF.

The gene calls are TRBV5-1 and TRBJ2-2; no reliable D call. The germline CDR1 and CDR2 sequences are SGHRS and YFSETQ. This CDR3 spans 14 amino acids. Trimming took 4 bases from V and 4 from J, leaving 11 bases between them. The CDR3 DNA follows: TGCGCCAGCAGCCCATCGTCGGCCACCGGGGAGCTGTTTTTT. This gives the protein CASSPSSATGELFF. Variable domain in full (rest from reference TRBV5-1 and TRBJ2-2): KAGVTQTPRYLIKTRGQQVTLSCSPISGHRSVSWYQQTPGQGLQFLFEYFSETQRNKGNFPGRFSGRQFSNSRSEMNVSTLELGDSALYLCASSPSSATGELFFGEGSRLTVL.